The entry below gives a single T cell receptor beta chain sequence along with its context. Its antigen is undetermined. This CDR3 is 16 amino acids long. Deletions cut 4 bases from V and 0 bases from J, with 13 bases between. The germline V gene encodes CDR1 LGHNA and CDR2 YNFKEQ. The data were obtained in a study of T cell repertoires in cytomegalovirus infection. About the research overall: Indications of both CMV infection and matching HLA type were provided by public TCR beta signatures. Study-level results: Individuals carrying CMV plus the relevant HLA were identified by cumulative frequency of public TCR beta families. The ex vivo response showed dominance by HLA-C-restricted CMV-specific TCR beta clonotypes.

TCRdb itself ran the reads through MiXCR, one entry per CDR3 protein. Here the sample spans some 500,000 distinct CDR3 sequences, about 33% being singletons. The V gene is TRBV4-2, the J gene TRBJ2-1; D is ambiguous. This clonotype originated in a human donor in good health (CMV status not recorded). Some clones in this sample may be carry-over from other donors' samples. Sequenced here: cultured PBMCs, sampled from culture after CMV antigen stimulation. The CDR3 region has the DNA TGTGCCAGCAGCCCCGAAGACCAGAGCTCCTACAATGAGCAGTTCTTC. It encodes CASSPEDQSSYNEQFF.